These 28 T cell receptor beta chains share one sample of origin, sequenced in a study of shared clonotypes between healthy human individuals. Method: immunoSEQ multiplex PCR; TCRdb's copy keeps in-frame clones and lacks some. Counted here are around 330,000 clones, less than 85% occurring once; the ten biggest clones make up 10%. Sequenced sample: memory CD4+ T cells sorted from blood. As to subset: CD45RA-negative fraction. Receptors were obtained from a man in his thirties or forties in good health.

This chain links TRBV5-1 with TRBJ2-1; the match to TRBD2 covers 9 bases. The CDR3 is made up of 15 amino acids. Germline trimming cut 1 base from V and 7 bases from J; bases unmatched to any gene: 6. In germline, CDR1 is SGHRS, CDR2 YFSETQ. CDR3 bases: TGCGCCAGCAGCTTGAGCGGGAGGAACCCGAATGAGCAGTTCTTC. It specifies CASSLSGRNPNEQFF.

The CDR3 reads CASSQVRGRETQYF. The CDR3 region has the DNA TGCGCCAGCAGCCAAGTCCGAGGGCGCGAGACCCAGTACTTC. This chain uses TRBV4-1 with TRBJ2-5, with D perhaps matching TRBD2 (5 bases). Germline CDR1 is MGHRA and CDR2 is YSYEKL. The CDR3 is 14 residues long. Trimming stripped 1 base from V and 5 bases from J, with 11 bases between.

The chain uses TRBV27 and TRBJ2-3; D is perhaps TRBD1 (5 bases). Germline V gene sequence: CDR1 MNHEY, CDR2 SMNVEV (reference sequence). V lost 3 bases to trimming and J lost 5 bases, with 12 bases between them. This CDR3 contains 14 residues. The CDR3 protein is CASSLARAGDTQYF. Written as DNA, the CDR3 is TGTGCCAGCAGTTTGGCCAGGGCCGGAGATACGCAGTATTTT.

The gene calls are TRBV4-2 and TRBJ2-3; TRBD2 agrees at 9 bases. This CDR3 contains 19 residues. The V gene end was trimmed by 0 bases and the J gene end by 0 bases; junction bases not matched to a gene: 10. Per the germline V gene, CDR1 is LGHNA and CDR2 is YNFKEQ. CDR3 region: CASSQEWARSGRSTDTQYF. In nucleotides, the CDR3 is TGTGCCAGCAGCCAAGAATGGGCTCGTAGCGGGAGAAGCACAGATACGCAGTATTTT.

The chain joins TRBV28 to TRBJ2-7; D remains ambiguous. This CDR3 spans 13 amino acids. Trimming shortened V by 3 bases and J by 7 bases, and 13 bases separated the two germline ends. Germline V gene sequence: CDR1 MDHEN, CDR2 SYDVKM. CDR3 residues: CASSFLANLEQYF. The DNA for the CDR3 is TGTGCCAGCAGTTTTCTGGCAAATCTAGAGCAGTACTTC. Using reference TRBV28 and TRBJ2-7 for the parts outside the CDR3, the full variable domain is DVKVTQSSRYLVKRTGEKVFLECVQDMDHENMFWYRQDPGLGLRLIYFSYDVKMKEKGDIPEGYSVSREKKERFSLILESASTNQTSMYLCASSFLANLEQYFGPGTRLTVT.

The chain links TRBV6-5 to TRBJ2-7; tentatively, D is TRBD2 (5 bases). Trimming removed 6 bases at V and 0 bases at J, with 12 bases between. Germline assignment: CDR1 MNHEY and CDR2 SVGAGI. This CDR3 has 14 amino acids. The CDR3 spells CASSRTTNSYEQYF. The CDR3 coding sequence is TGTGCCAGCAGCCGGACGACTAACTCCTACGAGCAGTACTTC.

The V and J genes are TRBV5-4 and TRBJ2-1; D might be TRBD2 (5 bases). Trimming removed 2 bases at V and 3 bases at J, with 21 bases between. Germline CDR1 is SGHNT and CDR2 is YYREEE (reference sequence). This CDR3 contains 18 residues. CDR3 sequence reads: CASSLWSGTGSYYNEQFF. The CDR3 DNA follows: TGTGCCAGCAGCTTATGGTCGGGCACTGGGAGCTACTACAATGAGCAGTTCTTC.

Ten or more counts support this clone. This chain joins TRBV5-5 and TRBJ1-1; TRBD1 is a possible D gene (6 bases). The V end lost 3 bases, the J end lost 2 bases, and 11 bases lay between the germline ends. CDR3 length: 14 residues. Germline lookup yields CDR1 SGHKS and CDR2 YYEKEE (reference sequence). DNA of the CDR3: TGTGCCAGCAGCTCCCGGGACACAAACACTGAAGCTTTCTTT. Protein product: CASSSRDTNTEAFF.

V gene TRBV9 combines with J gene TRBJ2-3; 10 nucleotides align to TRBD2. V dropped 0 bases and J dropped 6; count of bases not matched to a gene: 4. Germline CDR1 and CDR2: SGDLS and YYNGEE. This CDR3 has 15 amino acids. The CDR3 spells CASSVEAGGADTQYF. The CDR3 bases are TGTGCCAGCAGCGTAGAAGCGGGAGGGGCCGATACGCAGTATTTT. The variable domain in full, completed from reference TRBV9 and TRBJ2-3, reads DSGVTQTPKHLITATGQRVTLRCSPRSGDLSVYWYQQSLDQGLQFLIQYYNGEERAKGNILERFSAQQFPDLHSELNLSSLELGDSALYFCASSVEAGGADTQYFGPGTRLTVL.

The sample holds one count of this clone. V and J are TRBV11-3 and TRBJ1-1; no reliable D call. The CDR3 covers 13 residues. V was trimmed by 6 bases and J by 2 bases, leaving 10 bases between them. Germline CDR1 and CDR2: SGHNT and YENEEA. The CDR3 sequence is CASRRDENTEAFF. CDR3 in DNA: TGTGCCAGCAGGAGGGATGAAAACACTGAAGCTTTCTTT.

The genes are TRBV7-9 and TRBJ2-7, with TRBD1 matching over 8 bases. Trimming took 2 bases from V and 0 from J; bases not matched to a gene: 3. This CDR3 is built from 15 residues. Germline loops: CDR1 SEHNR, CDR2 FQNEAQ (reference sequence). Here the CDR3 reads CASSLLRGLSYEQYF. The CDR3 region has the DNA TGTGCCAGCAGCTTACTCAGGGGGCTCTCCTACGAGCAGTACTTC.

The chain is built from TRBV9 and TRBJ1-4, with a tentative D call TRBD1 (6 bases). V was cut by 4 bases and J by 3 bases, with 13 bases left in between. CDR3 length: 15 residues. The V gene's germline CDR1 is SGDLS and CDR2 YYNGEE. Here the CDR3 reads CASSPSGGPNEKLFF. CDR3 nucleotide sequence: TGTGCCAGCAGCCCTAGCGGGGGGCCTAATGAAAAACTGTTTTTT.

J is TRBJ1-5 and V is TRBV5-5; maybe TRBD1 (5 bases). Trimming removed 1 base at V and 4 bases at J, with 15 bases between. The CDR3 length is 16 residues. In germline, CDR1 is SGHKS, CDR2 YYEKEE (reference sequence). CDR3 loop: CASSLRLDQGNQPQHF. The DNA for the CDR3 is TGTGCCAGCAGCTTGCGCCTTGACCAGGGAAATCAGCCCCAGCATTTT.

The rearrangement uses TRBV7-3 and TRBJ2-5; D is ambiguous. There are 15 residues in the CDR3. Per the germline V gene, CDR1 is SGHTA and CDR2 is FQGTGA. V was shortened by 0 bases and J by 2 bases, with 10 bases between the two germline ends. CDR3 protein: CASSLTGYGQETQYF. CDR3 DNA: TGTGCCAGCAGCTTAACAGGGTACGGTCAAGAGACCCAGTACTTC.

V gene TRBV7-3 combines with J gene TRBJ2-7; a possible D gene is TRBD1 (5 bases). V was shortened by 0 bases and J by 4 bases, with 7 bases between the two germline ends. The length of the CDR3 is 13 residues. Germline loops: CDR1 SGHTA, CDR2 FQGTGA. For the CDR3, the DNA is TGTGCCAGCAGCTTAACCAGGGAATACGAGCAGTACTTC. It codes for CASSLTREYEQYF.

Written as DNA, the CDR3 is TGTGCCAGCTCACCACCGGACAGCTTTCGCTCCTACGAGCAGTACTTC. Protein: CASSPPDSFRSYEQYF. V usage is TRBV18 and J usage is TRBJ2-7; weak D call: TRBD1 (6 bases). Trimming pared 0 bases from V and 0 bases from J, leaving 12 bases between. Looked up from germline, CDR1 is KGHSH and CDR2 is LQKENI. CDR3 length: 16 residues.

The V call is TRBV5-1, the J call TRBJ1-2, with 8 bases fitting TRBD1. The CDR3 consists of 16 residues. J lost 3 bases, V lost 4 bases, and 11 bases had no gene match. Germline CDR1 and CDR2: SGHRS and YFSETQ. CDR3 protein: CASSAGGSGFYYGYTF. The DNA for the CDR3 is TGCGCCAGCAGCGCAGGGGGCTCGGGCTTCTACTATGGCTACACCTTC.

This rearrangement joins TRBV2 to TRBJ2-7, with 9 nucleotides matching TRBD1. The germline CDR1 and CDR2 sequences are SNHLY and FYNNEI. The CDR3 is made up of 13 amino acids. After removal of 3 bases from V and 5 bases from J, the junction contained 2 bases not matched to a gene. CDR3 sequence (DNA): TGTGCCAGCAGTGAGGACAGGGGAAACGAGCAGTACTTC. This translates into CASSEDRGNEQYF.

The chain couples TRBV19 to TRBJ2-2, with a tentative D call TRBD1 (5 bases). V dropped 1 base and J dropped 4 bases, with 10 bases sitting between them. This CDR3 region has 15 residues. The V gene's germline CDR1 is LNHDA and CDR2 SQIVND (reference sequence). This CDR3 is CASSIVVGPTGELFF. The CDR3 DNA follows: TGTGCCAGTAGTATAGTTGTGGGGCCCACCGGGGAGCTGTTTTTT.

This clone was recorded only once. The sample contains more than one DNA sequence encoding this CDR3. The chain combines TRBV28 with TRBJ1-2; tentative D call: TRBD1 (6 bases). Trimming removed 5 bases from V and 4 bases from J, with 11 bases in between. Germline V gene data show CDR1 as MDHEN and CDR2 as SYDVKM. The CDR3 totals 13 residues. Written as DNA, the CDR3 is TGTGCCAGCAGTCTACAGGGATCCTATGGCTACACCTTC. Its protein is CASSLQGSYGYTF.

This clone was recorded once. V is TRBV28 and J is TRBJ2-7; 9 bases are shared with TRBD2. This CDR3 contains 14 residues. J was trimmed by 0 bases and V by 9 bases; bases with no gene match: 6. Germline V gene data show CDR1 as MDHEN and CDR2 as SYDVKM. The DNA of the CDR3 is TGTGCCAGTACACTTAGCGGGAGCTCCTACGAGCAGTACTTC. This gives the protein CASTLSGSSYEQYF.

The chain combines TRBV7-9 with TRBJ1-4; unclear D gene. Germline values: CDR1 SEHNR, CDR2 FQNEAQ (reference sequence). The CDR3 contains 14 residues. V gave up 5 bases and J gave up 3 bases, with 10 bases separating them. The CDR3 here is CASSREQPNEKLFF. CDR3 bases: TGTGCCAGCAGCCGTGAACAGCCTAATGAAAAACTGTTTTTT.

The chain couples TRBV6-1 to TRBJ2-5; D not resolved. The CDR3 spans 11 residues. V was trimmed by 2 bases and J by 5 bases, leaving 3 bases between them. CDR1 MNHNS and CDR2 SASEGT come from the germline V gene. The CDR3 region is CASSEWETQYF. CDR3 nucleotides: TGTGCCAGCAGTGAATGGGAGACCCAGTACTTC.

Remarks on this clone: Other DNA sequences in this specimen translate into the identical CDR3. V is TRBV29-1 and J is TRBJ2-3; unclear D gene. The CDR3 is made up of 13 amino acids. CDR1 is SQVTM and CDR2 is ANQGSEA in the germline V gene. V shed 6 bases and J shed 1 base, with 11 bases lying between them. The CDR3 protein is CSVDSGGTDTQYF. The CDR3 bases are TGCAGCGTAGATTCGGGTGGCACAGATACGCAGTATTTT.

CDR3 bases: TGTGCCAGCATTAGGACTAGCGGGGGGGGTGAGCAGTTCTTC. This codes for CASIRTSGGGEQFF. The V gene is TRBV28, the J gene TRBJ2-1, with 15 bases lining up with TRBD2. Germline CDR1 is MDHEN and CDR2 is SYDVKM. Trimming at V came to 7 bases and at J to 9 bases, leaving 4 bases not matched to a gene. The CDR3 sequence is 14 residues long.

To note about this clone: A far larger clone lies a single base away; this is likely a read error. The same CDR3 arises from other DNA sequences in this sample as well. V usage is TRBV10-2 and J usage is TRBJ1-3, with D uncertain. The CDR3 extends over 16 amino acids. From germline, CDR1 is WSHSY and CDR2 SAAADI. CDR3 region: CASRDAGFSSGNTIYF. CDR3 bases: TGCGCCAGCAGAGATGCGGGCTTCAGCTCTGGAAACACTATATATTTT.

The chain recombines TRBV5-4 with TRBJ2-1; TRBD2 agrees at 10 bases. The J segment lost 5 bases and the V segment lost 3 bases, leaving 5 bases of the junction unmatched. The CDR3 is 15 residues long. The V gene's germline CDR1 is SGHNT and CDR2 YYREEE (reference sequence). CDR3 loop: CASSSGLADNNEQFF. As DNA, the CDR3 is TGTGCCAGCAGCTCAGGACTAGCGGATAACAATGAGCAGTTCTTC.

In the case of this clone: Different DNA sequences within this sample yield the same CDR3. The V and J genes are TRBV18 and TRBJ2-5, with D unclear. CDR3 size: 13 residues. From germline, CDR1 is KGHSH and CDR2 LQKENI. V lost 1 base, J lost 1 base, and 4 bases lay in between. The CDR3 spells CASSPQSQETQYF. The DNA of the CDR3 is TGTGCCAGCTCACCACAGTCCCAAGAGACCCAGTACTTC.